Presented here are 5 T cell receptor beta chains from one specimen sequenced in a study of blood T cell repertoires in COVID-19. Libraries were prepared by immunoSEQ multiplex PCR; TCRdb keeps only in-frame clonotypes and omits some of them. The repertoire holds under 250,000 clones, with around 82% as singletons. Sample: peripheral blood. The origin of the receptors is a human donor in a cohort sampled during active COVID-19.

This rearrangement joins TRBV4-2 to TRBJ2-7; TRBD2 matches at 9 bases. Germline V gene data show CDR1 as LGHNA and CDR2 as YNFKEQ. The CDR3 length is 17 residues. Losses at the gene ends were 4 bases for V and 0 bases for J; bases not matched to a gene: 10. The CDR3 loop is CASSPPGGGDFSYEQYF. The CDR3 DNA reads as TGTGCCAGCAGCCCCCCGGGCGGGGGGGACTTCTCCTACGAGCAGTACTTC.

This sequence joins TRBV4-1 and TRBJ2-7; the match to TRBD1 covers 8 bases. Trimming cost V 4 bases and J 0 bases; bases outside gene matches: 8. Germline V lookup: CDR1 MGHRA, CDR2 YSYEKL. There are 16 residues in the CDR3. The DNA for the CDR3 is TGCGCCAGCAGCCGGAGCCGGGACAGGAGCTCCTACGAGCAGTACTTC. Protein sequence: CASSRSRDRSSYEQYF.

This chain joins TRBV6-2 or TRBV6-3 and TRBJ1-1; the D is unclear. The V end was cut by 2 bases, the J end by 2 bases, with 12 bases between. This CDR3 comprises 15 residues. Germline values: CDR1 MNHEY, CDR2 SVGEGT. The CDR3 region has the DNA TGTGCCAGCAGTTACGTTCCGGGTCCCAACACTGAAGCTTTCTTT. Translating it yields CASSYVPGPNTEAFF.

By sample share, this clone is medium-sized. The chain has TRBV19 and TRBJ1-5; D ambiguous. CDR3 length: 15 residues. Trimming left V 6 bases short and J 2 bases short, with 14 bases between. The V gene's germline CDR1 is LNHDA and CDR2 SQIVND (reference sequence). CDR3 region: CASRAGEAGNQPQHF. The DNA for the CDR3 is TGTGCCAGTAGGGCTGGGGAGGCGGGCAATCAGCCCCAGCATTTT.

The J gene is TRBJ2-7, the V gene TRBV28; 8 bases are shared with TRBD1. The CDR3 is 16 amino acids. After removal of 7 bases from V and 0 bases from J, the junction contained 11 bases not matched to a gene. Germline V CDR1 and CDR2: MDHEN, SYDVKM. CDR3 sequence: CASTHPGGQSSYEQYF. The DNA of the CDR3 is TGTGCCAGCACTCACCCAGGGGGCCAATCCTCCTACGAGCAGTACTTC.